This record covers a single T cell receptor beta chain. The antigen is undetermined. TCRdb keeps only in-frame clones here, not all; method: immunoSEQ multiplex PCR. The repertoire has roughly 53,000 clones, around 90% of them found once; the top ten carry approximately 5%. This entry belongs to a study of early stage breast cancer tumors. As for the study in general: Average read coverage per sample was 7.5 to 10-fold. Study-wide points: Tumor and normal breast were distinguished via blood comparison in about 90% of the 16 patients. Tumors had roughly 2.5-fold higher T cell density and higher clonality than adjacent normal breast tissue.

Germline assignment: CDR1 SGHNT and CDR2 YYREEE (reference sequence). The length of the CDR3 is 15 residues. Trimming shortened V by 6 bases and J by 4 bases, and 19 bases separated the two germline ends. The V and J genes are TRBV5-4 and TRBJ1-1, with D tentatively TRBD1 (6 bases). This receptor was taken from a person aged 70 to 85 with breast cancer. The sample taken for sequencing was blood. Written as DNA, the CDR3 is TGTGCCAGCACCGTGGGTACAGGGCGGACCACTGAAGCTTTCTTT. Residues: CASTVGTGRTTEAFF.